Presented here are 21 T cell receptor beta chains from one specimen sequenced in a study of control samples from healthy donors and cancer patients. TCRdb's table, derived via immunoSEQ multiplex PCR, lists solely in-frame clones and lacks some. The sample shows about 150,000 clones, over 90% of them seen only once. The sequenced sample was blood. The receptors were sampled from a man aged 45 to 65 in good health.

To note about this clone: Other DNA sequences of this sample code for an identical CDR3. The chain has TRBV2 and TRBJ2-2; D unresolved. The V gene's germline CDR1 is SNHLY and CDR2 FYNNEI. V was pared by 6 bases and J by 5 bases, with 4 bases between. The CDR3 sequence is 11 residues long. CDR3 protein: CASRGTGELFF. The DNA for the CDR3 is TGTGCCAGCAGAGGAACCGGGGAGCTGTTTTTT. The complete variable domain, with remaining parts taken from reference TRBV2 and TRBJ2-2, reads EPEVTQTPSHQVTQMGQEVILRCVPISNHLYFYWYRQILGQKVEFLVSFYNNEISEKSEIFDDQFSVERPDGSNFTLKIRSTKLEDSAMYFCASRGTGELFFGEGSRLTVL.

CDR3 coding DNA: TGTGCCAGCAATGGGGGACTCTATCAGCCCCAGCATTTT. It is translated as CASNGGLYQPQHF. The gene calls are TRBV2 and TRBJ1-5; tentative D call: TRBD1 (5 bases). V was shortened by 7 bases and J by 5 bases, with 12 bases between the two germline ends. Per germline, CDR1 SNHLY and CDR2 FYNNEI. This CDR3 comprises 13 residues.

V usage is TRBV14 and J usage is TRBJ1-6; no definite D call. The CDR3 extends over 13 amino acids. Trimming took 1 base from V and 7 from J, leaving 5 bases between them. Germline CDR1 reads SGHDN; CDR2 reads FVKESK. The CDR3 reads CASSQAVNSPLHF. The CDR3 nucleotides read TGTGCCAGCAGCCAAGCAGTGAATTCACCCCTCCACTTT.

The V and J genes are TRBV6-5 and TRBJ2-7; possibly TRBD2 for D (5 bases). Trimming stripped 6 bases from V and 6 bases from J, with 15 bases between. This CDR3 has 13 residues. The germline gives CDR1 MNHEY, CDR2 SVGAGI. The CDR3 region has the DNA TGTGCCAGCAGCACAACTAGGATCGGCGAGCAGTACTTC. Protein sequence: CASSTTRIGEQYF.

This chain uses TRBV20-1 with TRBJ2-1; TRBD1 might be the D (5 bases). V was cut by 2 bases and J by 10 bases, with 9 bases left in between. CDR3 length equals 11 residues. The V gene's germline CDR1 is DFQATT and CDR2 SNEGSKA (reference sequence). CDR3 DNA: TGCAGTGCTAGACTGACAGACGAGCAGTTCTTC. Its protein product is CSARLTDEQFF.

This chain connects TRBV11-1 to TRBJ2-7; possible D gene TRBD2, 5 bases. The CDR3 has 13 amino acids. V was pared by 2 bases and J by 7 bases, with 12 bases between. Per germline, CDR1 SGHAT and CDR2 FQDESV (reference sequence). As DNA, the CDR3 is TGTGCCAGCAGCTTAAGGGTCACGGGGGAGCAGTACTTC. It specifies CASSLRVTGEQYF.

CDR3 sequence reads: CASSNRKREDSTDTQYF. The CDR3 DNA follows: TGTGCCAGCAGCAACCGAAAGCGGGAGGATAGCACAGATACGCAGTATTTT. The V and J genes are TRBV21-1 and TRBJ2-3; no DNA check was done on the table's D call, TRBD2. TRBV21-1 is labeled a pseudogene. The CDR3 totals 17 residues.

V and J are TRBV5-1 and TRBJ2-3; D ambiguous. Deletions cut 3 bases from V and 4 bases from J, with 9 bases between. The germline V gene has CDR1 SGHRS and CDR2 YFSETQ. The CDR3 runs 13 residues. DNA for the CDR3: TGCGCCAGCAGCTGGGTTCTAGCAGATACGCAGTATTTT. Translating gives CASSWVLADTQYF.

This clone was counted a single time. This chain uses TRBV28 with TRBJ2-3; no firm D call. V dropped 6 bases and J dropped 2 bases, with 6 bases sitting between them. Germline V lookup: CDR1 MDHEN, CDR2 SYDVKM. This CDR3 has 12 residues. Here the CDR3 DNA reads TGTGCCAGCAGGGCCCTCACAGATACGCAGTATTTT. Translation: CASRALTDTQYF.

The chain links TRBV7-8 to TRBJ2-1; D remains unclear. The germline CDR1 and CDR2 sequences are SGHVS and FQNEAQ. V was clipped by 5 bases and J by 3 bases, with 14 bases between them. The CDR3 consists of 15 residues. The CDR3 nucleotides are TGTGCCAGCAGCCCCCTCCGAGGCAGCTACAATGAGCAGTTCTTC. It codes for CASSPLRGSYNEQFF.

The chain combines TRBV28 with TRBJ1-3; D not certain. The CDR3 spans 17 residues. CDR1 and CDR2 from the germline V gene are MDHEN and SYDVKM. Trimming stripped 3 bases from V and 2 bases from J, with 17 bases between. CDR3: CASSFRAYGRAGNTIYF. CDR3 nucleotides: TGTGCCAGCAGTTTCCGTGCTTACGGTCGGGCTGGAAACACCATATATTTT.

The table lists this clone with a few counts. This chain uses TRBV5-5 with TRBJ1-5, with D unclear. CDR3 size: 15 residues. Germline CDR1 is SGHKS and CDR2 is YYEKEE (reference sequence). The V end was cut by 3 bases, the J end by 6 bases, with 16 bases between. CDR3 sequence reads: CASSWTGSSGQPQHF. CDR3 nucleotide sequence: TGTGCCAGCAGCTGGACTGGGAGTAGTGGTCAGCCCCAGCATTTT.

The chain is built from TRBV24-1 and TRBJ2-1; 11 positions match TRBD2. The CDR3 has 16 amino acids. Per germline, CDR1 KGHDR and CDR2 SFDVKD. The J segment lost 6 bases and the V segment lost 4 bases, leaving 7 bases of the junction unmatched. In nucleotides, the CDR3 is TGTGCCACCAGTGACATGCTAGCGGGAGGTGGCAATGAGCAGTTCTTC. It yields the protein CATSDMLAGGGNEQFF.

This rearrangement joins TRBV18 to TRBJ2-5; 8 nucleotides match TRBD2. The germline gives CDR1 KGHSH, CDR2 LQKENI. CDR3 length: 17 amino acids. J lost 1 base, V lost 0 bases, and 7 bases had no gene match. CDR3 sequence (DNA): TGTGCCAGCTCACCACCGCGGGGGGAAGGGACCCAAGAGACCCAGTACTTC. This sequence encodes CASSPPRGEGTQETQYF.

The CDR3 DNA is TGTGCCACCTCAGACAGGGATCAGCCCCAGCATTTT. Its protein product is CATSDRDQPQHF. V gene TRBV28 combines with J gene TRBJ1-5; 7 bases fit TRBD1. The J segment lost 5 bases and the V segment lost 10 bases, leaving 5 bases of the junction unmatched. Germline V gives CDR1 MDHEN, CDR2 SYDVKM. This CDR3 comprises 12 residues. Based on the CDR3 plus reference TRBV28 and TRBJ1-5, the full variable domain is DVKVTQSSRYLVKRTGEKVFLECVQDMDHENMFWYRQDPGLGLRLIYFSYDVKMKEKGDIPEGYSVSREKKERFSLILESASTNQTSMYLCATSDRDQPQHFGDGTRLSIL.

This rearrangement joins TRBV28 to TRBJ2-2; D is possibly TRBD2 (5 bases). The length of the CDR3 is 19 residues. Germline V lookup: CDR1 MDHEN, CDR2 SYDVKM. V lost 5 bases, J lost 1 base, and 23 bases lay in between. In DNA form, the CDR3 reads TGTGCCAGCAGTGGGTTTACGGGATTCCTTCTCTTGAACACCGGGGAGCTGTTTTTT. Its protein is CASSGFTGFLLLNTGELFF. Based on the CDR3 plus reference TRBV28 and TRBJ2-2, the full variable domain is DVKVTQSSRYLVKRTGEKVFLECVQDMDHENMFWYRQDPGLGLRLIYFSYDVKMKEKGDIPEGYSVSREKKERFSLILESASTNQTSMYLCASSGFTGFLLLNTGELFFGEGSRLTVL.

The rearrangement uses TRBV3-1 (or the pseudogene TRBV3-2) and TRBJ2-7; no firm D call. The CDR3 spans 13 residues. From germline, CDR1 is LGHDT and CDR2 YNNKEL (reference sequence). The V gene lost 2 bases and the J gene lost 0 bases, with 5 bases spanning the gap. CDR3 residues: CASSQPASYEQYF. DNA for the CDR3: TGTGCCAGCAGCCAACCAGCCTCCTACGAGCAGTACTTC.

The genes are TRBV2 and TRBJ2-2; TRBD2 aligns across 7 bases. Losses at the gene ends were 8 bases for V and 8 bases for J; bases not matched to a gene: 11. The CDR3 runs 14 residues. Germline V lookup: CDR1 SNHLY, CDR2 FYNNEI. CDR3 sequence: CASRDPAGAGELFF. CDR3 DNA: TGTGCCAGCCGGGACCCCGCGGGAGCGGGGGAGCTGTTTTTT.

The CDR3 nucleotides read TGTGCCAGCAGTCCCGGGACAGGGGGCGCAGGAAGCTATGGCTACACCTTC. Protein product: CASSPGTGGAGSYGYTF. This chain connects TRBV3-1 (or the pseudogene TRBV3-2) to TRBJ1-2; 12 bases agree with TRBD1. V lost 6 bases and J lost 4; bases outside the gene matches: 12. The CDR3 runs 17 residues. The germline gives CDR1 LGHDT, CDR2 YNNKEL (reference sequence).

The CDR3 here is CASSLAGGTVNTGELFF. The CDR3 DNA follows: TGTGCCAGCAGCTTAGCGGGAGGGACTGTGAACACCGGGGAGCTGTTTTTT. The chain is built from TRBV7-6 and TRBJ2-2, with 7 bases that match TRBD2. The germline V gene has CDR1 SGHVS and CDR2 FNYEAQ. V was pared by 0 bases and J by 1 base, with 5 bases of the junction left unmatched. CDR3 length equals 17 residues.

The chain recombines TRBV24-1 with TRBJ2-7; D remains ambiguous. The germline V gene encodes CDR1 KGHDR and CDR2 SFDVKD. The CDR3 is 14 residues long. With 2 bases removed from V and 2 bases from J, the gap between germline ends came to 9 bases. In nucleotides, the CDR3 is TGTGCCACCAGTGATTCAACAGAGGCCTACGAGCAGTACTTC. Amino acids: CATSDSTEAYEQYF.